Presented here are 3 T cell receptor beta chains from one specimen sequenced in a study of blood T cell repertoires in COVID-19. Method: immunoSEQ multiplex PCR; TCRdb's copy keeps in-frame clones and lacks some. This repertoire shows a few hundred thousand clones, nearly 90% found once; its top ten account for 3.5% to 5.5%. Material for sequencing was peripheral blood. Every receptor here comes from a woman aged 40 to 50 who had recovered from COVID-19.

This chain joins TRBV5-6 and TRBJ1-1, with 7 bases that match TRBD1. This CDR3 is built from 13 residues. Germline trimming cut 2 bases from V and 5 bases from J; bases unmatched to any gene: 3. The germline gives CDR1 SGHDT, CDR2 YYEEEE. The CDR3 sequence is CASSFTGETEAFF. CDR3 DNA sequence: TGTGCCAGCAGCTTCACAGGGGAAACTGAAGCTTTCTTT.

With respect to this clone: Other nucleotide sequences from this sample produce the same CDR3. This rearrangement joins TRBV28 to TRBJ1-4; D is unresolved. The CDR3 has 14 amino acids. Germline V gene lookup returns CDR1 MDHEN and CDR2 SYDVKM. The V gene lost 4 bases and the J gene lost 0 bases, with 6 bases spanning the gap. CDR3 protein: CASSSPTTNEKLFF. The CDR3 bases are TGTGCCAGCAGTTCCCCTACAACTAATGAAAAACTGTTTTTT.

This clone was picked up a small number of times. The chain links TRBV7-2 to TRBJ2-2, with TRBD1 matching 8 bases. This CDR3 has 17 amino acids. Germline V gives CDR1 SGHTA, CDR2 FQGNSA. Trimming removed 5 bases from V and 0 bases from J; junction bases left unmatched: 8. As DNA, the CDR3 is TGTGCCAGCAGCCTCGTCGGACAGGGCGCGAACACCGGGGAGCTGTTTTTT. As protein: CASSLVGQGANTGELFF.